These 28 T cell receptor beta chains were all obtained from the same sample, sequenced in a study of HIV-infected patients and healthy controls. Alpha and beta constant-region primers primed reverse transcription of 500 to 550 ng RNA. Each of the alpha and beta chains got its own library through chain-specific third strand synthesis with indices. Via MiXCR, TCRdb re-called the 5' RACE reads, giving one row per CDR3 protein. The sample carries fewer than 5,000 distinct CDR3 sequences, around 9% recorded once. Antiretroviral therapy had run roughly three months, about 14 weeks, before follow-up blood collection. The repertoire came from unfractionated whole blood and reflected all unsorted peripheral T cells. This material consisted of blood, taken during antiretroviral therapy. The receptor set was obtained from an adult with HIV infection.

The V and J genes are TRBV4-3 and TRBJ2-3, with 10 bases aligning to TRBD2. The CDR3 has 15 amino acids. J lost 7 bases, V lost 3 bases, and 7 bases had no gene match. Germline V gene sequence: CDR1 LGHNA, CDR2 YSLEER. The CDR3 coding sequence is TGCGCCAGCAGCCACGAAGCGGGGGGGCTTTATACGCAGTATTTT. Translation gives CASSHEAGGLYTQYF.

This clonotype has a handful of counts. V usage is TRBV18 and J usage is TRBJ2-7, with 7 bases fitting TRBD1. Germline lookup yields CDR1 KGHSH and CDR2 LQKENI. The V segment lost 6 bases and the J segment 0 bases; nucleotides outside the gene matches: 8. This CDR3 has 15 amino acids. The DNA of the CDR3 is TGTGCCAGCTCCCCCGGACAGGTGATCTCCTACGAGCAGTACTTC. Residues: CASSPGQVISYEQYF.

The rearrangement uses TRBV29-1 and TRBJ1-2; maybe TRBD1 (5 bases). Trimming removed 2 bases at V and 5 bases at J, with 21 bases between. Looked up from germline, CDR1 is SQVTM and CDR2 is ANQGSEA. CDR3 length equals 16 residues. The CDR3 sequence: CSVERTLFRRGYGYTF. The CDR3, as DNA: TGCAGCGTTGAAAGGACCCTTTTCCGGCGGGGGTATGGCTACACCTTC.

This clonotype was recorded at least ten times. The V and J genes are TRBV3-1 and TRBJ2-5, with D maybe TRBD2 (5 bases). This CDR3 spans 14 amino acids. Per germline, CDR1 LGHDT and CDR2 YNNKEL (reference sequence). Trimming stripped 0 bases from V and 3 bases from J, with 8 bases between. The chain's CDR3 is CASSQDPGKETQYF. The CDR3, as DNA: TGTGCCAGCAGCCAAGACCCCGGGAAAGAGACCCAGTACTTC.

This clonotype has a count of ten or more. The chain couples TRBV5-1 to TRBJ2-4, with 7 bases matching TRBD1. The CDR3 is 18 amino acids. V lost 0 bases and J lost 0; bases outside the gene matches: 9. Germline V gene lookup returns CDR1 SGHRS and CDR2 YFSETQ. CDR3 amino acids: CASSLVGTDNIAKNIQYF. The CDR3 bases are TGCGCCAGCAGCTTGGTCGGGACAGATAATATAGCCAAAAACATTCAGTACTTC.

The sample holds many counts of this clonotype. One end of the junction varies from germline; a read error may be responsible. The rearrangement links TRBV7-7 to TRBJ2-1; TRBD2 might be the D (5 bases). This CDR3 has 15 amino acids. Germline lookup yields CDR1 SSHAT and CDR2 FNYEAQ (reference sequence). Here the CDR3 reads CASSYGLDSYNEQFF. The CDR3 region has the DNA TGTGCTAGCAGCTACGGACTGGACTCCTACAATGAGCAGTTCTTC.

This clonotype has ten or more counts. A clone one base away is much larger, so this may be a read error. The chain uses TRBV27 and TRBJ2-2; D not resolved. Germline CDR1 MNHEY, CDR2 SMNVEV (reference sequence). The V end was cut by 4 bases, the J end by 0 bases, with 9 bases between. CDR3 length: 15 residues. This CDR3 is CASSSLIANTGELFF. CDR3 nucleotides: TGTGCCAGCAGTTCACTGATTGCGAACACCGGGGAGCTGTTTTTT.

In this sample, this clonotype turned up a few times. The chain has TRBV18 and TRBJ1-1; D is unresolved. The V end was cut by 2 bases, the J end by 1 base, with 5 bases between. Germline CDR1 is KGHSH and CDR2 is LQKENI. The CDR3 runs 13 residues. The CDR3 DNA reads TGTGCCAGCTCACCAGAGGGGAACACTGAAGCTTTCTTT. Amino acids: CASSPEGNTEAFF.

This clonotype appeared a few times. The V and J genes are TRBV20-1 and TRBJ2-7, with D possibly being TRBD1 (5 bases). Germline-derived CDR1 and CDR2 are DFQATT and SNEGSKA (reference sequence). This CDR3 contains 12 residues. V gave up 5 bases and J gave up 3 bases, with 11 bases separating them. This CDR3 reads CSASQENYEQYF. CDR3 nucleotide sequence: TGCAGTGCTTCACAGGAGAACTACGAGCAGTACTTC.

This clonotype was picked up many times. The chain uses TRBV7-6 and TRBJ2-3; D assignment may be TRBD1 or TRBD2 (5 bases each). Germline lookup yields CDR1 SGHVS and CDR2 FNYEAQ. The CDR3 loop spans 15 amino acids. The V end was cut by 6 bases, the J end by 6 bases, with 19 bases between. CDR3 protein: CASRISGALTDTQYF. The CDR3 nucleotides are TGTGCCAGCAGGATATCCGGGGCCTTAACGGATACGCAGTATTTT.

There are many counts of this clonotype. The chain employs TRBV10-3 and TRBJ2-7; TRBD1 matches 7 bases. Trimming at V came to 0 bases and at J to 0 bases, leaving 5 bases not matched to a gene. Germline V gene data show CDR1 as ENHRY and CDR2 as SYGVKD. This CDR3 has 16 amino acids. The CDR3 protein is CAISESRTGGSYEQYF. CDR3 sequence (DNA): TGTGCCATCAGTGAGTCCCGGACAGGAGGCTCCTACGAGCAGTACTTC.

This clonotype was recorded a few times. The chain couples TRBV6-2 or TRBV6-3 to TRBJ2-2; D gene ambiguous. Germline V gene lookup returns CDR1 MNHEY and CDR2 SVGEGT. Deletions cut 2 bases from V and 3 bases from J, with 10 bases between. The CDR3 extends over 15 amino acids. The CDR3 loop reads CASSYLGPHTGELFF. The CDR3 DNA sequence: TGTGCCAGCAGTTACCTAGGGCCTCACACCGGGGAGCTGTTTTTT.

The rearrangement joins TRBV2 to TRBJ1-1, with a weak D call TRBD1 (5 bases). V was cut by 6 bases and J by 0 bases, with 17 bases left in between. CDR3 length: 16 amino acids. In germline, CDR1 is SNHLY, CDR2 FYNNEI. The DNA of the CDR3 is TGTGCCAGCAGGACCCCCCGACAGAAGATGAACACTGAAGCTTTCTTT. Its translation: CASRTPRQKMNTEAFF.

This clonotype is labeled as medium-sized. The V gene is TRBV6-2 or TRBV6-3, the J gene TRBJ1-5; D is perhaps TRBD1 (6 bases). The germline V gene encodes CDR1 MNHEY and CDR2 SVGEGT. The CDR3 is 16 amino acids. Trimming pared 2 bases from V and 7 bases from J, leaving 18 bases between. DNA for the CDR3: TGTGCCAGCAGTTACGTGGGACACCCCCCAGGCCAGCCCCAGCATTTT. It yields the protein CASSYVGHPPGQPQHF.

This chain uses TRBV29-1 with TRBJ2-6; D gene unclear. Germline V CDR1 and CDR2: SQVTM, ANQGSEA. V lost 5 bases and J lost 0, with 8 bases in between. The length of the CDR3 is 14 residues. The CDR3 reads CSVLGNSGANVLTF. The DNA of the CDR3 is TGCAGCGTTTTAGGGAACTCTGGGGCCAACGTCCTGACTTTC.

The sample holds many counts of this clonotype. This chain connects TRBV24-1 to TRBJ1-5; TRBD1 is a possible D gene (5 bases). Trimming took 6 bases from V and 0 from J, leaving 14 bases between them. The V gene's germline CDR1 is KGHDR and CDR2 SFDVKD. The CDR3 is 16 amino acids. The CDR3 region is CATSSRDGYSNQPQHF. Written as DNA, the CDR3 is TGTGCCACCAGTAGTAGGGACGGATATAGCAATCAGCCCCAGCATTTT.

The table lists this clonotype with many counts. The chain employs TRBV12-3 or TRBV12-4 and TRBJ1-1, with D uncertain. This CDR3 spans 13 amino acids. Trimming left V 5 bases short and J 0 bases short, with 7 bases between. This CDR3 is CASSAYLNTEAFF. In DNA form, the CDR3 reads TGTGCCAGCAGTGCATACTTGAACACTGAAGCTTTCTTT.

In its sample, this clonotype is medium-sized. V gene TRBV6-6 combines with J gene TRBJ2-7; 9 nucleotides agree with TRBD1. V was pared by 0 bases and J by 3 bases, with 0 bases of the junction left unmatched. Germline CDR1 is MNHNY and CDR2 is SVGAGI (reference sequence). The CDR3 is 14 residues long. Written as DNA, the CDR3 is TGTGCCAGCAGTTACTCGACAGGGGGCTACGAGCAGTACTTC. Encoded protein: CASSYSTGGYEQYF.

This clonotype was seen a handful of times. The chain carries TRBV12-3 or TRBV12-4 and TRBJ2-3; D perhaps matches TRBD2 (6 bases). V was pared by 11 bases and J by 6 bases, with 18 bases between. The CDR3 covers 13 residues. DNA for the CDR3: TGTGCCGTCGGATGGGACTCCCAGGATACGCAGTATTTT. It translates to CAVGWDSQDTQYF.

This clonotype has at least ten counts. V is TRBV18 and J is TRBJ2-7; unclear D gene. V gave up 6 bases and J gave up 6 bases, with 12 bases separating them. The CDR3 sequence is 12 residues long. Germline CDR1 reads KGHSH; CDR2 reads LQKENI. Here the CDR3 reads CASSPDAAEQYF. CDR3 nucleotide sequence: TGTGCCAGCTCCCCCGACGCTGCCGAGCAGTACTTC.

This clonotype is deemed medium-sized. V usage is TRBV5-5 and J usage is TRBJ1-2; D perhaps matches TRBD1 (5 bases). Germline CDR1 is SGHKS and CDR2 is YYEKEE (reference sequence). The V end lost 4 bases, the J end lost 4 bases, and 8 bases lay between the germline ends. This CDR3 is 12 amino acids long. The CDR3 coding sequence is TGTGCCAGCAGCACGACAGTCTATGGCTACACCTTC. Amino acid sequence: CASSTTVYGYTF.

In its sample, this clonotype ranks as medium-sized. The chain carries TRBV7-2 and TRBJ2-3; D might be TRBD2 (6 bases). CDR3 length equals 15 residues. Trimming removed 4 bases at V and 2 bases at J, with 13 bases between. In germline, CDR1 is SGHTA, CDR2 FQGNSA. The CDR3 spells CASSSRDFLTDTQYF. For the CDR3, the DNA is TGTGCCAGCAGCTCGAGGGACTTTCTCACAGATACGCAGTATTTT.

Ten or more counts support this clonotype. This chain connects TRBV20-1 to TRBJ2-3, with 11 bases matching TRBD2. J gave up 4 bases and V 5 bases, and 8 bases lay outside the gene matches. This CDR3 is built from 15 residues. Germline V gene data show CDR1 as DFQATT and CDR2 as SNEGSKA (reference sequence). This CDR3 is CSADFSGGASDTQYF. In DNA form, the CDR3 reads TGCAGTGCTGATTTTAGCGGGGGGGCCTCAGATACGCAGTATTTT.

At least ten counts were recorded for this clonotype. The V and J genes are TRBV28 and TRBJ1-1; TRBD1 matches at 8 bases. The CDR3 extends over 12 amino acids. Germline assignment: CDR1 MDHEN and CDR2 SYDVKM. V gave up 6 bases and J gave up 7 bases; unmatched junction bases: 4. CDR3 sequence: CASSSGGGEAFF. The CDR3 DNA is TGTGCCAGCAGCTCAGGGGGCGGTGAAGCTTTCTTT.

This clonotype was seen repeatedly, ten times or more. The rearrangement uses TRBV5-1 and TRBJ1-2; D is ambiguous. V dropped 0 bases and J dropped 6 bases, with 6 bases sitting between them. The CDR3 spans 12 residues. The germline CDR1 and CDR2 sequences are SGHRS and YFSETQ. The CDR3 DNA sequence: TGCGCCAGCAGCTTGGCTGGGAATGGCTACACCTTC. Its protein is CASSLAGNGYTF.

By share, this clonotype ranks as medium-sized. The gene calls are TRBV19 and TRBJ2-6, with D perhaps matching TRBD1 or TRBD2 (5 bases each). Trimming left V 5 bases short and J 0 bases short, with 17 bases between. This CDR3 is built from 18 residues. Germline V gene lookup returns CDR1 LNHDA and CDR2 SQIVND (reference sequence). CDR3 nucleotides: TGTGCCAGTAGTGTCCTCCCGGGACGGGTCTCTGGGGCCAACGTCCTGACTTTC. Protein: CASSVLPGRVSGANVLTF.

This clonotype is medium-sized within its sample. The rearrangement uses TRBV20-1 and TRBJ2-1, with TRBD2 identical over 8 bases. The germline V gene has CDR1 DFQATT and CDR2 SNEGSKA (reference sequence). V was clipped by 5 bases and J by 5 bases; unmatched bases: 8. This CDR3 contains 14 residues. CDR3 sequence (DNA): TGCAGTGCTCCCCGGACTAGCTACAACAATGAGCAGTTCTTC. It translates to CSAPRTSYNNEQFF.

In this sample, this clonotype turned up a few times. The CDR3 region is CASNSGRSGNTIYF. The CDR3 region has the DNA TGTGCCAGCAACTCCGGGAGGTCTGGAAACACCATATATTTT. The chain couples TRBV19 to TRBJ1-3; D gene uncertain. This CDR3 has 14 amino acids. V was pared by 9 bases and J by 1 base, with 13 bases between. CDR1 and CDR2 from the germline V gene are LNHDA and SQIVND (reference sequence).